Listed below are T cell receptor beta chains from one sample, sequenced in a study of PD-L1 blockade in urothelial cancer. Repertoires were generated with immunoSEQ multiplex PCR, while TCRdb's copy carries only in-frame clones and drops some. The profile covers about 48,000 clones, with around 87% appearing a single time and more than 9% taken by the ten largest. Specimen: PBMCs, collected around atezolizumab (anti-PD-L1) treatment. Every receptor here comes from a man aged 60 to 75 with urothelial cancer. Each CDR3 is given with its conserved first and last residue. The order of the fields is V gene, CDR3 protein.

v_call: TRBV30
cdr3_aa: CAWSPDRVAFF

v_call: TRBV29-1
cdr3_aa: CSVGAGGSSYEQYF

v_call: TRBV19
cdr3_aa: CASSRNTGSYEQYF

v_call: TRBV11-3
cdr3_aa: CASSLEGGETEAFF

v_call: TRBV7-2
cdr3_aa: CASSSRQVSETQYF

v_call: TRBV20-1
cdr3_aa: CSARQGQWGFF

v_call: TRBV14
cdr3_aa: CASSLTSGLTQYF

v_call: TRBV29-1
cdr3_aa: CSVPNGQGVDHGYTF

v_call: TRBV6-1
cdr3_aa: CASSDLGQYEQYF

v_call: TRBV6-5
cdr3_aa: CASSYSVEGGQPQHF

v_call: TRBV9
cdr3_aa: CASTRTSGGAATDTQYF

v_call: TRBV6-6
cdr3_aa: CASSTEQGYTEAFF

v_call: TRBV5-8
cdr3_aa: CASSGDRRVGVAKNIQYF

v_call: TRBV7-3
cdr3_aa: CASSINTGGLRYGYTF

v_call: TRBV28
cdr3_aa: CASSLHPVPEQYF

v_call: TRBV18
cdr3_aa: CASSPWDTSYEQYF

v_call: TRBV5-1
cdr3_aa: CASSPGTGDYGYTF

v_call: TRBV29-1
cdr3_aa: CSVEGPFGVAPDTQYF

v_call: TRBV7-7
cdr3_aa: CASSPGLADEETQYF

v_call: TRBV7-8
cdr3_aa: CASSHGGALDEQYF

v_call: TRBV2
cdr3_aa: CASSEGRGNYNEQFF

v_call: TRBV10-2
cdr3_aa: CASSPSYEQYF

v_call: TRBV11-2
cdr3_aa: CASSLARAGAQETQYF

v_call: TRBV2
cdr3_aa: CASSERQGLWGYTF

v_call: TRBV7-2
cdr3_aa: CASSLTGGETQYF

v_call: TRBV15
cdr3_aa: CATSRGRGDRQYF

v_call: TRBV6-1
cdr3_aa: CASSRAANYGYTF

v_call: TRBV15
cdr3_aa: CATSRDLRQRGGLVYF

v_call: TRBV4-2
cdr3_aa: CASSLQGDSTDTQYF

v_call: TRBV28
cdr3_aa: CASSLGGPQETQYF

v_call: TRBV7-2
cdr3_aa: CASSLDGGGYTEAFF

v_call: TRBV6-5
cdr3_aa: CASGASYEQYF

v_call: TRBV28
cdr3_aa: CASSRIRVGAFF

v_call: TRBV29-1
cdr3_aa: CSVAGDGYEQYF

v_call: TRBV19
cdr3_aa: CASSVDRRSTNEKLFF

v_call: TRBV11-2
cdr3_aa: CASSYGSLEQYF

v_call: TRBV4-1
cdr3_aa: CASSQEFGQDGGYTF

v_call: TRBV10-3
cdr3_aa: CAISARGDEKLFF

v_call: TRBV12-5
cdr3_aa: CASAQPTGSGELFF

v_call: TRBV6-5
cdr3_aa: CASNYRGANYGYTF

v_call: TRBV19
cdr3_aa: CASSTLTRPGTRGDTQYF

v_call: TRBV7-9
cdr3_aa: CASSRGRAAAGNEQFF

v_call: TRBV11-2
cdr3_aa: CASSFSLAGGEQFF

v_call: TRBV5-6
cdr3_aa: CASSIGQGVVLGQYF

v_call: TRBV4-1
cdr3_aa: CASSPHQANYGYTF

v_call: TRBV11-2
cdr3_aa: CASSPGLAGAYEQYF

v_call: TRBV19
cdr3_aa: CASSSSGARNQPQHF

v_call: TRBV27
cdr3_aa: CASSSKGTRSSYEQYF

v_call: TRBV5-4
cdr3_aa: CASSLDRGTYEQYF

v_call: TRBV10-2
cdr3_aa: CASREGTSGALEQYF

v_call: TRBV18
cdr3_aa: CASSLLDRESSGANVLTF

v_call: TRBV4-1
cdr3_aa: CASSQGPPGQGTPNPYNEQFF

v_call: TRBV2
cdr3_aa: CASSDTGFYQPQHF